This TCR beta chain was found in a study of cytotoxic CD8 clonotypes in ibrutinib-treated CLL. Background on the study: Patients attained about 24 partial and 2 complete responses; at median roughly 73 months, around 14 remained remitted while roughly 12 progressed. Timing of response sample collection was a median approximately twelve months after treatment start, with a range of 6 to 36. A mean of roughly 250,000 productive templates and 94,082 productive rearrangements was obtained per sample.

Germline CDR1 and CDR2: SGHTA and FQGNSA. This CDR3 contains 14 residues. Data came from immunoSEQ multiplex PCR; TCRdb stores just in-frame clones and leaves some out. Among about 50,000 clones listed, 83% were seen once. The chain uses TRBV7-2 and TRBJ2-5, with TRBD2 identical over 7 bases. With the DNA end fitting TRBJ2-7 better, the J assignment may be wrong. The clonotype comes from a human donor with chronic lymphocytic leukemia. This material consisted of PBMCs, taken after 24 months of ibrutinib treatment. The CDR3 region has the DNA TGTGCCAGCACCAATAACCGGGGGGCCTACGAGCAGTACTTC. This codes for CASTNNRGAYEQYF.